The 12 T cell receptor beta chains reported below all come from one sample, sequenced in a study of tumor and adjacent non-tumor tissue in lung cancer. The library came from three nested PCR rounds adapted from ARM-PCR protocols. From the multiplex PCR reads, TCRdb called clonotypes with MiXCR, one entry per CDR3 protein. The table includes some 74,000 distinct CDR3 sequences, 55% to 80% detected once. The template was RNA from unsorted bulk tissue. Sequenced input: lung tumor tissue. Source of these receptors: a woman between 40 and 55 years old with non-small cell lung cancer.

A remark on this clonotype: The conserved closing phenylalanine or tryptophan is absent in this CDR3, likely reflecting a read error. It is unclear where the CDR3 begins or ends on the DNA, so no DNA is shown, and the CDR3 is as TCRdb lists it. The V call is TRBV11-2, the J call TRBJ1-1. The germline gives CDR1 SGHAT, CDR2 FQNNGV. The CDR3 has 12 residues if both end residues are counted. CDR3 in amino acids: CVSSNSGFEASY.

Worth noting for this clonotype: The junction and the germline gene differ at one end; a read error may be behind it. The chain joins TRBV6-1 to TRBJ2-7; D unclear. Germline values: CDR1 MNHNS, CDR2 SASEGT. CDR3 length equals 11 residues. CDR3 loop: CTSSLTYEQYF. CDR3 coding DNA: TGTACCAGCAGTTTGACCTATGAGCAGTACTTC.

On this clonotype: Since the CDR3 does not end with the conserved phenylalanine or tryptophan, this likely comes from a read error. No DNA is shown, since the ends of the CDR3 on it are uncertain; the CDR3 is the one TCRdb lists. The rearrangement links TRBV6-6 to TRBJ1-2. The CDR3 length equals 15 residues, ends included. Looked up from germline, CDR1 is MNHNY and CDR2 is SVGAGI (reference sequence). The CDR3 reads CASSSQQGGLDGYTL.

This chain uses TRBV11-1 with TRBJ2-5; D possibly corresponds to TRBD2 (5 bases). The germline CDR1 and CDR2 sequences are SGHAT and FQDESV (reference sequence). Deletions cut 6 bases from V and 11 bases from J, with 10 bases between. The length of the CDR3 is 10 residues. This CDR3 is CASSVRTQYF. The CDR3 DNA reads TGTGCCAGCAGTGTGCGGACTCAGTACTTC.

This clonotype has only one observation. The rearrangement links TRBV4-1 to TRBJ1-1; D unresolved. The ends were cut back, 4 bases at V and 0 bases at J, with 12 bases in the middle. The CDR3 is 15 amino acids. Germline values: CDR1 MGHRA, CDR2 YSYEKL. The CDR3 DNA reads TGCGCCAGCAGCCTCAGTGGTCAGATGAACACTGAAGCTTTCTTT. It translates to CASSLSGQMNTEAFF.

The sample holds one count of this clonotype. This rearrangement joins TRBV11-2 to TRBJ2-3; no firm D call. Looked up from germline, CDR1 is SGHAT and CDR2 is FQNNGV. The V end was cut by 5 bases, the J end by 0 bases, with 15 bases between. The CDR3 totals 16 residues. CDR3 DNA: TGTGCCAGCAGCATTGCGCTAGATCCCAGCACAGATACGCAGTATTTT. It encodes CASSIALDPSTDTQYF.

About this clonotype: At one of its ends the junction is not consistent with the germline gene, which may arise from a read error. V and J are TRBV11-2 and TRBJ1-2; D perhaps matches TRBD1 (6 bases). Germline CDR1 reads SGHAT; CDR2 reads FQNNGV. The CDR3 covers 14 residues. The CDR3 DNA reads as TGTACCAGTAGCGATCAACAGGGATTCTCTGACTACACCTTC. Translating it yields CTSSDQQGFSDYTF.

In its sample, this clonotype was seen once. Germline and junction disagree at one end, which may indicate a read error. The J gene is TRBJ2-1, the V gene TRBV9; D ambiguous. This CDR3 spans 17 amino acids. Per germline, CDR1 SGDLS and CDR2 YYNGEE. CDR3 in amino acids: CASSDGPTIYSYNKQFF. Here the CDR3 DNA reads TGTGCCAGCAGCGATGGCCCAACTATTTACTCCTACAATAAGCAGTTCTTC. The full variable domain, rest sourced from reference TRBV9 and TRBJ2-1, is DSGVTQTPKHLITATGQRVTLRCSPRSGDLSVYWYQQSLDQGLQFLIQYYNGEERAKGNILERFSAQQFPDLHSELNLSSLELGDSALYFCASSDGPTIYSYNKQFFGPGTRLTVL.

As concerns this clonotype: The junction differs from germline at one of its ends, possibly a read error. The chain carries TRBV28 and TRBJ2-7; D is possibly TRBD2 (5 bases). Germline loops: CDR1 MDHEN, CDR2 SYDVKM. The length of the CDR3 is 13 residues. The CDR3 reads CAISLADSYEEYF. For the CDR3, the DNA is TGTGCCATCAGTCTCGCGGACTCCTACGAGGAGTACTTC.

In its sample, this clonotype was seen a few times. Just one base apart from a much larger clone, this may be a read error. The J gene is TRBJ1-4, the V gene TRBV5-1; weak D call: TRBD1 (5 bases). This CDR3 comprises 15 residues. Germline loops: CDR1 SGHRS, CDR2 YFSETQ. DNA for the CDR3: TGCGCCAGCACCTTGGTAAGCCCAGGGCCTGAAAAACTGTTTTTT. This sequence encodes CASTLVSPGPEKLFF.

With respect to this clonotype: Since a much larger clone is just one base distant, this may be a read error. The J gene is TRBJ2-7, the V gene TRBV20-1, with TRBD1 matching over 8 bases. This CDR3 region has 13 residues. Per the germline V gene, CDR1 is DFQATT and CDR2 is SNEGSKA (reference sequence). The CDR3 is CSAEDRAAYERYF. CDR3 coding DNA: TGCAGTGCTGAGGACAGGGCCGCATACGAGCGGTACTTC.

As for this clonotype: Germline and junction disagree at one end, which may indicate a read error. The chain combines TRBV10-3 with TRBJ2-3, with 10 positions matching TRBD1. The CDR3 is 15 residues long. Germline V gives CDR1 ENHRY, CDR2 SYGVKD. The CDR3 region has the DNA TGTGCCATCAGTGAAGGACAGGGGGTAGGAGATAGGCAGTATTTT. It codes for CAISEGQGVGDRQYF.